One sample yielded the 11 T cell receptor beta chains listed below, sequenced in a study of CD8+ T cells in alopecia areata listed by TCRdb under 2018. The library was produced with the immunoSEQ multiplex PCR assay. RNA was extracted from all samples and reverse transcribed into cDNA as template for TCR sequencing. Imported from immuneACCESS, the table was reduced by TCRdb to in-frame sequences with V and J called. These copies leave out some clones; in studies compared against another copy, an unresolved V gene accounts for under half, and the cause of the remainder is not known. The sample yields 120,000 or so clones; roughly two fifths were counted once. Roughly 3.2% of the sample is in the top ten clones. Source material: CD4+ T cells sorted from blood. Receptors were obtained from a human donor with alopecia areata.

The V call is TRBV14, the J call TRBJ2-3; D is unclear. This CDR3 region has 13 residues. Germline V lookup: CDR1 SGHDN, CDR2 FVKESK. Trimming took 1 base from V and 6 from J, leaving 8 bases between them. In DNA, the CDR3 is TGTGCCAGCAGCCAAGTCGTCGTGGATACGCAGTATTTT. The encoded protein is CASSQVVVDTQYF.

This chain connects TRBV28 to TRBJ2-7; TRBD1 aligns across 7 bases. Trimming at V came to 10 bases and at J to 4 bases, leaving 10 bases not matched to a gene. Germline CDR1 is MDHEN and CDR2 is SYDVKM. The CDR3 loop spans 13 amino acids. CDR3 protein: CATVKDRRYEQYF. CDR3 sequence (DNA): TGTGCCACCGTCAAGGACAGGCGATACGAGCAGTACTTC.

This chain connects TRBV30 to TRBJ1-2, with D maybe TRBD1 (6 bases). Trimming took off 2 bases at V and 13 bases at J, with 17 bases between the two ends. The germline gives CDR1 GTSNPN, CDR2 SVGIG (reference sequence). The CDR3 runs to 12 residues. CDR3 in DNA: TGTGCCTGGAGTCCGGGGGGGCTGAAGGGCACCTTC. Residues: CAWSPGGLKGTF.

The chain employs TRBV6-6 and TRBJ2-7; tentatively, D is TRBD1 or TRBD2 (5 bases each). Germline V lookup: CDR1 MNHNY, CDR2 SVGAGI (reference sequence). The CDR3 covers 15 residues. The V end lost 2 bases, the J end lost 2 bases, and 13 bases lay between the germline ends. The DNA of the CDR3 is TGTGCCAGCAGTTACCCGGGGACCCAGGCCTACGAGCAGTACTTC. It specifies CASSYPGTQAYEQYF.

There are a few counts of this clone. V usage is TRBV28 and J usage is TRBJ1-3, with 7 bases lining up with TRBD1. CDR1 and CDR2 from the germline V gene are MDHEN and SYDVKM. The CDR3 totals 14 residues. V dropped 3 bases and J dropped 3; count of bases not matched to a gene: 2. The CDR3 here is CASSLTGSGNTIYF. In nucleotides, the CDR3 is TGTGCCAGCAGTTTGACAGGGAGTGGAAACACCATATATTTT.

This clone was seen only a few times. J is TRBJ1-2 and V is TRBV25-1; D is uncertain. Between the trimmed V and J ends, which lost 4 bases and 8 bases, there was a span of 11 bases. The CDR3 consists of 12 residues. Germline loops: CDR1 MGHDK, CDR2 SYGVNS. CDR3 sequence reads: CASSALYGGYTF. The CDR3 DNA reads TGTGCCAGCAGTGCCCTTTACGGGGGCTACACCTTC.

The rearrangement uses TRBV30 and TRBJ2-6, with D unresolved. V was pared by 5 bases and J by 0 bases, with 11 bases between. Germline CDR1 GTSNPN, CDR2 SVGIG (reference sequence). This CDR3 region has 15 residues. The CDR3 sequence: CAWSTATSGANVLTF. The CDR3 DNA follows: TGTGCCTGGTCGACTGCTACCTCTGGGGCCAACGTCCTGACTTTC.

This clone was observed a few times. The rearrangement links TRBV5-1 to TRBJ1-1, with D uncertain. Trimming stripped 0 bases from V and 1 base from J, with 4 bases between. Germline assignment: CDR1 SGHRS and CDR2 YFSETQ. The CDR3 is 13 residues long. The CDR3 DNA reads as TGCGCCAGCAGCTTGGAAGAGAACACTGAAGCTTTCTTT. Protein: CASSLEENTEAFF.

This clone was seen only a few times. The genes are TRBV10-1 and TRBJ2-3, with TRBD1 matching over 11 bases. Germline CDR1 WNHNN, CDR2 SYGVQD (reference sequence). The CDR3 is made up of 18 amino acids. The junction had 10 bases not matched to a gene; V was cut back by 3 bases and J by 2 bases. CDR3 sequence (DNA): TGCGCCAGCAGTGAACGCCGGGGACAGGGGGGGTTCACAGATACGCAGTATTTT. It encodes CASSERRGQGGFTDTQYF.

The V and J genes are TRBV7-9 and TRBJ2-3; perhaps TRBD1 as D (6 bases). V lost 11 bases to trimming and J lost 2 bases, with 14 bases between them. The V gene's germline CDR1 is SEHNR and CDR2 FQNEAQ (reference sequence). This CDR3 comprises 13 residues. The CDR3 DNA is TGTGCCGGGAACCGGGACACCACAGATACGCAGTATTTT. It encodes CAGNRDTTDTQYF.

The gene calls are TRBV9 and TRBJ2-3; possible D gene TRBD1, 6 bases. Germline assignment: CDR1 SGDLS and CDR2 YYNGEE. CDR3 length equals 15 residues. The V gene lost 0 bases and the J gene lost 6 bases, with 14 bases spanning the gap. The CDR3 here is CASSVAPGTSDTQYF. In DNA form, the CDR3 reads TGTGCCAGCAGCGTAGCACCCGGGACAAGCGATACGCAGTATTTT.